The T cell receptor (beta chain) described here comes from a study of long-term antiretroviral therapy in people with HIV. A note on this clone: Its antigen remains unidentified.

V was cut by 6 bases and J by 0 bases, with 9 bases left in between. The CDR3 consists of 14 residues. From germline, CDR1 is SEHNR and CDR2 FQNEAQ (reference sequence). Survey-level immunoSEQ v3.0 assays were run. Sequencing efforts were directed toward about 35,000-55,000 T-cell genomes per sample. Only in-frame clones appear in the TCRdb table, and some are missing; sequencing was by immunoSEQ multiplex PCR. This sample has tens of thousands of clones, with about 88% found just once. Notes on the study in general: Clones expanded before ART dominated the repertoire at all time points. Investigators report no available data on ART adherence, viral resistance or therapy changes. HIV repertoire CDR3 lengths ranged less widely than those of controls.

J is TRBJ1-5 and V is TRBV7-9, with D tentatively TRBD1 (5 bases). The TCR comes from a woman under 30 with HIV. The starting material was unsorted PBMCs, obtained 0.8 years after starting antiretroviral therapy. DNA of the CDR3: TGTGCCAGCAGTCCGGGGCATAGCAATCAGCCCCAGCATTTT. Translating gives CASSPGHSNQPQHF.